This paragraph covers one T cell receptor beta chain sequence. Its antigen remains unknown. The CDR3 extends over 13 amino acids. Trimming removed 3 bases at V and 5 bases at J, with 8 bases between. Per the germline V gene, CDR1 is KGHSH and CDR2 is LQKENI. Clones were read by immunoSEQ multiplex PCR, and TCRdb kept only the in-frame ones, dropping some. The sample contains about 21,000 clones, 90% of which appear only once. The record originates from a study of PD-L1 blockade in urothelial cancer. Study summary: It was at 3 weeks (second dose) and 6 weeks after treatment start that blood was analyzed.

Study-level points and caveats: Tumor-associated TCR clones expanded more in blood at 3 weeks in patients with durable benefit. Below-median pretreatment blood TCR clonality was a predictor of better survival.

V usage is TRBV18 and J usage is TRBJ2-1; D is unclear. The clonotype comes from a woman aged 55-70 years with urothelial cancer. The starting material was PBMCs, obtained around atezolizumab (anti-PD-L1) treatment. The CDR3 DNA sequence: TGTGCCAGCTCACCCTCCCGGGACAATGAGCAGTTCTTC. Its protein product is CASSPSRDNEQFF.